A single sample gave rise to the 28 T cell receptor beta chains below, sequenced in a study of regulatory T cells in long-lasting Graves disease. Researchers made TCR beta libraries by using iRepertoire HTBI primers and running Arm-PCR on CDR3 regions. MiXCR was run by TCRdb on the multiplex PCR reads, yielding one entry per CDR3 protein. The sample consists of hundreds of thousands of distinct CDR3 sequences, less than 20% of them appearing once. Time point here: persistent/refractory GD, antithyroid drugs over 5 years with positive TRAb. Extracted PBMC RNA gave rise to the TCR library. Here the sequenced sample was peripheral blood mononuclear cells (PBMCs), taken when the disease was refractory, from a patient treated with antithyroid drugs. The receptors derive from a female donor with Graves disease.

The sample holds a few counts of this clonotype. This chain uses TRBV6-5 with TRBJ2-2, with D possibly matching TRBD1 (6 bases). The germline gives CDR1 MNHEY, CDR2 SVGAGI. V was pared by 2 bases and J by 1 base, with 8 bases between. The length of the CDR3 is 15 residues. DNA for the CDR3: TGTGCCAGCAGTTACAACAGGGTGAACACCGGGGAGCTGTTTTTT. This translates into CASSYNRVNTGELFF.

The rearrangement joins TRBV14 to TRBJ2-5; D gene unclear. The germline V gene has CDR1 SGHDN and CDR2 FVKESK. Trimming pared 0 bases from V and 3 bases from J, leaving 14 bases between. The CDR3 covers 16 residues. The CDR3 DNA reads TGTGCCAGCAGCCAAGAATCGTCGGCAGTTAAAGAGACCCAGTACTTC. Amino acids: CASSQESSAVKETQYF.

The genes are TRBV19 and TRBJ1-2; no clear D gene. V shed 7 bases and J shed 4 bases, with 13 bases lying between them. The CDR3 sequence is 13 residues long. From germline, CDR1 is LNHDA and CDR2 SQIVND (reference sequence). The DNA for the CDR3 is TGTGCCAGTAAGAAGAATCTCGGCTATGGCTACACCTTC. Translating gives CASKKNLGYGYTF.

This clonotype was seen at least ten times. The chain joins TRBV3-1 to TRBJ2-4; TRBD2 matches 12 bases. CDR1 and CDR2 (germline): LGHDT, YNNKEL (reference sequence). The CDR3 runs to 17 residues. Trimming at V came to 4 bases and at J to 9 bases, leaving 13 bases not matched to a gene. The CDR3 reads CASSPRTSGEKGIIQYF. The CDR3 nucleotides read TGTGCCAGCAGCCCCCGGACTAGCGGGGAAAAGGGGATCATTCAGTACTTC.

This chain links TRBV15 with TRBJ1-2; D is ambiguous. V was clipped by 0 bases and J by 8 bases, with 13 bases between them. CDR3 length equals 14 residues. Germline CDR1 is LNHNV and CDR2 is YYDKDF (reference sequence). CDR3 DNA: TGTGCCACCAGCAGAGATATTCCAATTCAGGGCTACACCTTC. Translation gives CATSRDIPIQGYTF.

The V call is TRBV4-1, the J call TRBJ1-5, with unresolved D. Trimming pared 1 base from V and 5 bases from J, leaving 12 bases between. The CDR3 length is 15 residues. Germline V gives CDR1 MGHRA, CDR2 YSYEKL. CDR3 loop: CASSQVGPTYQPQHF. The CDR3 DNA follows: TGCGCCAGCAGCCAAGTCGGCCCAACCTATCAGCCCCAGCATTTT.

The CDR3 coding sequence is TGTGCCAGCAGCCAAAGGGTTGGATCACCCCTCCACTTT. Its protein is CASSQRVGSPLHF. The genes are TRBV14 and TRBJ1-6, with D unresolved. The germline gives CDR1 SGHDN, CDR2 FVKESK. The V end lost 2 bases, the J end lost 10 bases, and 9 bases lay between the germline ends. This CDR3 spans 13 amino acids.

As for this clonotype: The junction does not match germline at one end; this may be a read error. The chain carries TRBV5-4 and TRBJ1-1; D not resolved. The CDR3 has 14 residues. Germline V gene sequence: CDR1 SGHNT, CDR2 YYREEE (reference sequence). The CDR3 coding sequence is TGTGCCAGCAGCCTTGATTCTGCGAACACTGAAGCTCTCTTT. Its translation is CASSLDSANTEALF.

As for this clonotype: A read error is the likely source, as a far larger clone sits one nucleotide away. The V call is TRBV7-2, the J call TRBJ1-4; no clear D. This CDR3 has 16 residues. The V gene lost 4 bases and the J gene lost 5 bases, with 17 bases spanning the gap. Germline V gene sequence: CDR1 SGHTA, CDR2 FQGNSA. This CDR3 is CASSSRGSGANEKLFF. As DNA, the CDR3 is TGTGCCAGCAGCTCACGGGGTAGTGGTGCGAATGAAAAACTGTTTTTT. The full variable domain, with the rest looked up from reference TRBV7-2 and TRBJ1-4, is GAGVSQSPSNKVTEKGKDVELRCDPISGHTALYWYRQSLGQGLEFLIYFQGNSAPDKSGLPSDRFSAERTGGSVSTLTIQRTQQEDSAVYLCASSSRGSGANEKLFFGSGTQLSVL.

This chain connects TRBV19 to TRBJ2-1, with a tentative D call TRBD2 (5 bases). Germline V gives CDR1 LNHDA, CDR2 SQIVND (reference sequence). V was cut by 3 bases and J by 10 bases, with 7 bases left in between. The CDR3 is 11 residues long. The CDR3 here is CASSMWEEQFF. The DNA for the CDR3 is TGTGCCAGTAGTATGTGGGAGGAGCAGTTCTTC.

J is TRBJ1-5 and V is TRBV6-1; tentative D call: TRBD1 (5 bases). This CDR3 comprises 16 residues. V lost 6 bases, J lost 0 bases, and 15 bases lay in between. The germline gives CDR1 MNHNS, CDR2 SASEGT. In DNA, the CDR3 is TGTGCCAGCAGCCAATGGGGGGATTATAGCAATCAGCCCCAGCATTTT. Its protein is CASSQWGDYSNQPQHF.

This clonotype occurred a few times. The V and J genes are TRBV5-6 and TRBJ1-2; tentatively, D is TRBD1 (5 bases). The V end was cut by 1 base, the J end by 12 bases, with 10 bases between. The CDR3 totals 11 residues. Per the germline V gene, CDR1 is SGHDT and CDR2 is YYEEEE. The CDR3 is CASSLRGDNTF. The CDR3 DNA sequence: TGTGCCAGCAGCTTGCGGGGGGATAACACCTTC.

This clonotype appeared many times. The chain couples TRBV7-8 to TRBJ2-4, with TRBD1 identical over 7 bases. The J segment lost 9 bases and the V segment lost 5 bases, leaving 7 bases of the junction unmatched. CDR1 and CDR2 (germline): SGHVS, FQNEAQ. This CDR3 contains 13 residues. CDR3 residues: CASSLQGTGIQYF. As DNA, the CDR3 is TGTGCCAGCAGCCTACAGGGGACGGGCATTCAGTACTTC.

The chain joins TRBV6-5 to TRBJ1-1; unclear D gene. The CDR3 contains 14 residues. Germline V gives CDR1 MNHEY, CDR2 SVGAGI. V was cut by 2 bases and J by 0 bases, with 7 bases left in between. As DNA, the CDR3 is TGTGCCAGCAGTTACGCAGGACTGAACACTGAAGCTTTCTTT. It is translated as CASSYAGLNTEAFF.

This clonotype was recorded at least ten times. This chain uses TRBV3-1 with TRBJ2-5; TRBD1 aligns across 8 bases. CDR3 size: 20 residues. Germline values: CDR1 LGHDT, CDR2 YNNKEL (reference sequence). J lost 4 bases, V lost 3 bases, and 22 bases had no gene match. CDR3 nucleotide sequence: TGTGCCAGCAGCCACCTTCCCAGCCAGGGGGCAGGGATAGGTAGAGAGACCCAGTACTTC. It is translated as CASSHLPSQGAGIGRETQYF.

This clonotype has at least ten counts. The chain employs TRBV11-3 and TRBJ2-5, with D uncertain. Looked up from germline, CDR1 is SGHNT and CDR2 is YENEEA. V shed 5 bases and J shed 5 bases, with 12 bases lying between them. This CDR3 has 13 amino acids. As DNA, the CDR3 is TGTGCCAGCAGCCGATCCCTCCGGGAGACCCAGTACTTC. The encoded protein is CASSRSLRETQYF.

V gene TRBV6-1 combines with J gene TRBJ2-2, with 7 nucleotides matching TRBD1. CDR3 size: 14 residues. Germline trimming cut 6 bases from V and 4 bases from J; bases unmatched to any gene: 5. CDR1 and CDR2 (germline): MNHNS, SASEGT. The CDR3 DNA reads as TGTGCCAGCAGACCTGGGACAGCCACCGGGGAGCTGTTTTTT. Amino acid sequence: CASRPGTATGELFF.

The gene calls are TRBV5-1 and TRBJ1-4; 7 bases fit TRBD1. Germline V lookup: CDR1 SGHRS, CDR2 YFSETQ. This CDR3 has 14 residues. The V segment lost 4 bases and the J segment 5 bases; nucleotides outside the gene matches: 5. CDR3 amino acids: CASSQQGPNEKLFF. The CDR3 DNA reads as TGCGCCAGCAGCCAACAGGGGCCGAATGAAAAACTGTTTTTT.

This clonotype was detected ten times or more. This rearrangement joins TRBV28 to TRBJ2-2, with TRBD2 as a possible D gene (5 bases). The V end lost 1 base, the J end lost 5 bases, and 14 bases lay between the germline ends. Germline V CDR1 and CDR2: MDHEN, SYDVKM. The length of the CDR3 is 16 residues. The CDR3 nucleotides are TGTGCCAGCAGTTTATTCCTAGCACCTAAAACCGGGGAGCTGTTTTTT. Translated: CASSLFLAPKTGELFF.

As for this clonotype: A read error may be the cause here, since a much bigger clone is one base away. This chain uses TRBV6-9 with TRBJ2-5, with D maybe TRBD2 (6 bases). The CDR3 length is 14 residues. Germline values: CDR1 MNHGY, CDR2 SVAAGI. The V end lost 3 bases, the J end lost 1 base, and 9 bases lay between the germline ends. The CDR3: CASSYMGGQETQYF. The DNA for the CDR3 is TGTGCCAGCAGTTACATGGGGGGCCAAGAGACCCAGTACTTC.

Ten or more counts support this clonotype. The chain links TRBV20-1 to TRBJ1-2; TRBD1 matches 9 bases. The CDR3 consists of 16 residues. Losses at the gene ends were 0 bases for V and 8 bases for J; bases not matched to a gene: 13. Germline assignment: CDR1 DFQATT and CDR2 SNEGSKA (reference sequence). In nucleotides, the CDR3 is TGCAGTGCTAGAGATGAAAACCGGGACAGGGTCGAGGGCTACACCTTC. Its protein is CSARDENRDRVEGYTF.

This clonotype was counted ten times or more. The J gene is TRBJ2-5, the V gene TRBV20-1; 12 nucleotides match TRBD2. Trimming at V came to 6 bases and at J to 1 base, leaving 6 bases not matched to a gene. The CDR3 is 15 amino acids. The germline CDR1 and CDR2 sequences are DFQATT and SNEGSKA (reference sequence). In nucleotides, the CDR3 is TGCAGTGCCGACCTAGCGGGAGGGCCCCAAGAGACCCAGTACTTC. It is translated as CSADLAGGPQETQYF.

This clonotype was picked up many times. The chain links TRBV6-1 to TRBJ2-7; the D is unclear. Germline assignment: CDR1 MNHNS and CDR2 SASEGT. Between the trimmed V and J ends, which lost 6 bases and 5 bases, there was a span of 8 bases. The CDR3 extends over 11 amino acids. DNA for the CDR3: TGTGCCAGCAGGACGGGCAACGAGCAGTACTTC. It specifies CASRTGNEQYF.

This chain links TRBV19 with TRBJ1-1; 7 bases fit TRBD1. The junction had 12 bases not matched to a gene; V was cut back by 3 bases and J by 11 bases. The CDR3 is made up of 14 amino acids. Germline loops: CDR1 LNHDA, CDR2 SQIVND (reference sequence). CDR3 DNA: TGTGCCAGTAGTATGGGACAGCTCCTACGGGGGGCTTTCTTT. This translates into CASSMGQLLRGAFF.

Many counts were recorded for this clonotype. This chain connects TRBV28 to TRBJ2-7; no clear D. Looked up from germline, CDR1 is MDHEN and CDR2 is SYDVKM. V gave up 8 bases and J gave up 2 bases, with 7 bases separating them. The length of the CDR3 is 11 residues. The CDR3 sequence is CASATPYEQYF. The CDR3 bases are TGTGCCAGCGCAACCCCCTACGAGCAGTACTTC.

This clonotype was counted only a few times. V usage is TRBV4-1 and J usage is TRBJ1-1; 7 bases agree with TRBD1. Germline V gene lookup returns CDR1 MGHRA and CDR2 YSYEKL. V was clipped by 4 bases and J by 6 bases; unmatched bases: 8. The CDR3 totals 14 residues. CDR3 nucleotides: TGCGCCAGCAGCCCACGACAGGGCTGGGCTGAAGCTTTCTTT. Amino acids: CASSPRQGWAEAFF.

V is TRBV6-9 and J is TRBJ2-7; possibly TRBD2 for D (6 bases). Germline V lookup: CDR1 MNHGY, CDR2 SVAAGI. Trimming cost V 4 bases and J 5 bases, with 15 bases left between them. There are 14 residues in the CDR3. Written as DNA, the CDR3 is TGTGCCAGCAGTTTCACTGGAGGGAATCACGAGCAGTACTTC. It specifies CASSFTGGNHEQYF.

The rearrangement joins TRBV3-1 to TRBJ1-1; possible D gene TRBD1, 5 bases. There are 17 residues in the CDR3. Per the germline V gene, CDR1 is LGHDT and CDR2 is YNNKEL (reference sequence). Trimming stripped 4 bases from V and 5 bases from J, with 23 bases between. CDR3 DNA sequence: TGTGCCAGCAGCCCTGGACCCGGGACGCCCTTTCTGACTGAAGCTTTCTTT. It yields the protein CASSPGPGTPFLTEAFF.